A selection of T cell receptor beta chains follows, all from one sample in a study of beta chain features in type 1 diabetes. The repertoire was sequenced with immunoSEQ multiplex PCR; TCRdb's copy has only in-frame clones and lacks some. The data hold roughly 240,000 clones, with 13% to 15% observed a single time. Specimen: naive CD4+ T cells from blood. Receptors originate from a woman in her thirties or forties in good health. CDR3s include the opening cysteine and the closing phenylalanine or tryptophan. Each record gives: V gene, D gene, clone size, J gene, CDR3 protein, CDR3 DNA. A D gene is named only where the DNA matches it firmly. Clone size appears in some rows only: once, few, many, or a class for an expanded clone.

V: TRBV4-3
D: NA
size: few
J: TRBJ1-2
CDR3: CASSQDLGQGSYTF
DNA: TGCGCCAGCAGCCAAGATCTGGGGCAGGGTAGCTACACCTTC

V: TRBV19
D: TRBD2
size: NA
J: TRBJ2-5
CDR3: CASMGATSAQETQYF
DNA: TGTGCCAGTATGGGTGCGACTAGCGCCCAAGAGACCCAGTACTTC

V: TRBV29-1
D: NA
size: NA
J: TRBJ1-6
CDR3: CSVRQMPNSPLHF
DNA: TGCAGCGTTAGACAGATGCCAAATTCACCCCTCCACTTT

V: TRBV5-4
D: NA
size: NA
J: TRBJ2-5
CDR3: CASSLGQLLQETQYF
DNA: TGTGCCAGCAGCTTGGGACAGCTATTACAAGAGACCCAGTACTTC

V: TRBV5-1
D: NA
size: NA
J: TRBJ2-7
CDR3: CASSPRELDEQYF
DNA: TGCGCCAGCAGCCCGAGGGAGTTGGACGAGCAGTACTTC

V: TRBV19
D: NA
size: few
J: TRBJ1-4
CDR3: CASTSLAGFNEKLFF
DNA: TGTGCCAGTACCTCGTTGGCGGGGTTTAATGAAAAACTGTTTTTT

V: TRBV6-5
D: TRBD1
size: few
J: TRBJ1-5
CDR3: CASSTTGDGNQPQHF
DNA: TGTGCCAGCAGTACGACAGGGGACGGCAATCAGCCCCAGCATTTT

V: TRBV5-4
D: TRBD2
size: NA
J: TRBJ2-3
CDR3: CASRRGLAGADRTDTQYF
DNA: TGTGCCAGCAGAAGAGGACTAGCGGGGGCCGATCGGACAGATACGCAGTATTTT

V: TRBV12-5
D: NA
size: NA
J: TRBJ1-4
CDR3: CASGLGSGNEKLFF
DNA: TGTGCTAGTGGTTTGGGCAGCGGTAATGAAAAACTGTTTTTT

V: TRBV2
D: NA
size: NA
J: TRBJ1-1
CDR3: CASSLQGNTEAFF
DNA: TGTGCCAGCAGCCTACAGGGTAACACTGAAGCTTTCTTT

V: TRBV14
D: TRBD1
size: NA
J: TRBJ2-7
CDR3: CASSPPGQGDHEQYF
DNA: TGTGCCAGCAGCCCACCGGGACAGGGGGACCACGAGCAGTACTTC

V: TRBV6-5
D: NA
size: few
J: TRBJ2-7
CDR3: CASSAIADRYEQYF
DNA: TGTGCCAGCAGTGCAATAGCGGACCGCTACGAGCAGTACTTC

V: TRBV11-2
D: TRBD2
size: NA
J: TRBJ2-5
CDR3: CASSQTPGTSGAKTQYF
DNA: TGTGCCAGCAGCCAAACCCCCGGGACTAGCGGGGCTAAGACCCAGTACTTC

V: TRBV19
D: TRBD1
size: NA
J: TRBJ1-5
CDR3: CASSITGQGNQPQHF
DNA: TGTGCCAGTAGTATCACCGGACAGGGCAATCAGCCCCAGCATTTT

V: TRBV6-1
D: NA
size: few
J: TRBJ1-5
CDR3: CASSLPRHNQPQHF
DNA: TGTGCCAGCAGCCTACCGAGACACAATCAGCCCCAGCATTTT

V: TRBV5-1
D: NA
size: NA
J: TRBJ1-4
CDR3: CASSLPVGRGSFNEKLFF
DNA: TGCGCCAGCAGCTTGCCGGTTGGCAGGGGATCCTTTAATGAAAAACTGTTTTTT

V: TRBV5-1
D: NA
size: few
J: TRBJ1-4
CDR3: CASSSESSSTNEKLFF
DNA: TGCGCCAGCAGCTCGGAGTCATCGTCTACTAATGAAAAACTGTTTTTT

V: TRBV4-2
D: NA
size: NA
J: TRBJ1-2
CDR3: CASSQAGNGYTF
DNA: TGTGCCAGCAGCCAAGCCGGGAATGGCTACACCTTC

V: TRBV20-1
D: NA
size: NA
J: TRBJ1-2
CDR3: CSTEARAGNTF
DNA: TGCAGTACAGAAGCCAGGGCCGGAAACACCTTC

V: TRBV9
D: TRBD1
size: NA
J: TRBJ2-1
CDR3: CASSARTGGNEQFF
DNA: TGTGCCAGCAGCGCCCGGACAGGGGGCAATGAGCAGTTCTTC

V: TRBV6-6
D: NA
size: few
J: TRBJ2-6
CDR3: CASSYGSSGANVLTF
DNA: TGTGCCAGCAGTTACGGTAGCTCTGGGGCCAACGTCCTGACTTTC

V: TRBV7-9
D: TRBD1
size: few
J: TRBJ1-2
CDR3: CASSPSYRQGAFGYTF
DNA: TGTGCCAGCAGCCCAAGCTACCGACAGGGGGCGTTCGGCTACACCTTC

V: TRBV4-3
D: NA
size: NA
J: TRBJ2-7
CDR3: CASSQGGVSYEQYF
DNA: TGCGCCAGCAGCCAAGGGGGCGTCTCCTACGAGCAGTACTTC

V: TRBV5-1
D: TRBD1
size: NA
J: TRBJ2-1
CDR3: CASSLGDRAYRGNEQFF
DNA: TGCGCCAGCAGCTTGGGGGACAGGGCATACCGTGGCAATGAGCAGTTCTTC

V: TRBV19
D: NA
size: NA
J: TRBJ1-6
CDR3: CASTKTRDLPPLHF
DNA: TGTGCCAGTACCAAAACGAGGGATCTCCCACCCCTCCACTTT

V: TRBV27
D: TRBD2
size: NA
J: TRBJ2-7
CDR3: CASSFVSRGDNSYEQYF
DNA: TGTGCCAGCAGTTTTGTTTCGCGGGGGGACAACTCCTACGAGCAGTACTTC

V: TRBV18
D: TRBD1
size: many
J: TRBJ2-1
CDR3: CASSPGQQNEQFF
DNA: TGTGCCAGCTCACCGGGACAGCAGAATGAGCAGTTCTTC

V: TRBV5-1
D: TRBD2
size: NA
J: TRBJ2-2
CDR3: CASSPPGTSGGYTGELFF
DNA: TGCGCCAGCAGCCCGCCGGGGACTAGCGGGGGGTATACCGGGGAGCTGTTTTTT

V: TRBV6-5
D: NA
size: NA
J: TRBJ1-2
CDR3: CASSGLNYGYTF
DNA: TGTGCCAGCAGCGGACTTAACTATGGCTACACCTTC

V: TRBV27
D: TRBD1
size: few
J: TRBJ2-3
CDR3: CASSYQGAPTDTQYF
DNA: TGTGCCAGCAGTTATCAGGGGGCACCCACAGATACGCAGTATTTT

V: TRBV7-2
D: NA
size: NA
J: TRBJ2-1
CDR3: CASSRSRQRDNEQFF
DNA: TGTGCCAGCAGCCGATCGCGCCAGCGGGACAATGAGCAGTTCTTC

V: TRBV20-1
D: NA
size: NA
J: TRBJ1-5
CDR3: CKAWEPQHF
DNA: TGCAAAGCGTGGGAGCCCCAGCATTTT

V: TRBV5-1
D: TRBD1
size: NA
J: TRBJ1-4
CDR3: CASKRQGATNEKLFF
DNA: TGCGCCAGCAAGCGACAGGGAGCAACTAATGAAAAACTGTTTTTT

V: TRBV6-6
D: TRBD1
size: few
J: TRBJ1-5
CDR3: CASSYDRGFNQPQHF
DNA: TGTGCCAGCAGTTACGACAGGGGATTCAATCAGCCCCAGCATTTT

V: TRBV10-1
D: NA
size: NA
J: TRBJ2-4
CDR3: CASSESGLENIQYF
DNA: TGCGCCAGCAGTGAGTCGGGACTCGAAAACATTCAGTACTTC

V: TRBV5-1
D: NA
size: NA
J: TRBJ2-7
CDR3: CASSLGSTVLTYEQYF
DNA: TGCGCCAGCAGCTTGGGTTCGACAGTTCTAACCTACGAGCAGTACTTC

V: TRBV18
D: NA
size: few
J: TRBJ2-4
CDR3: CASSPENLAKNIQYF
DNA: TGTGCCAGCTCACCCGAGAACTTAGCCAAAAACATTCAGTACTTC

V: TRBV7-9
D: NA
size: NA
J: TRBJ1-1
CDR3: CASSSTSGGGAFF
DNA: TGTGCCAGCAGCTCAACCTCCGGGGGGGGAGCTTTCTTT

V: TRBV19
D: NA
size: NA
J: TRBJ2-7
CDR3: CASSRGPYEQYF
DNA: TGTGCCAGTAGCAGGGGCCCCTACGAGCAGTACTTC

V: TRBV5-1
D: NA
size: few
J: TRBJ1-2
CDR3: CASSLAGDGGYTF
DNA: TGCGCCAGCAGCTTGGCAGGGGATGGCGGCTACACCTTC

V: TRBV6-5
D: TRBD1
size: NA
J: TRBJ2-5
CDR3: CASSPRGFRGTQYF
DNA: TGTGCCAGCAGCCCCAGGGGGTTCAGGGGGACCCAGTACTTC

V: TRBV9
D: TRBD2
size: NA
J: TRBJ2-3
CDR3: CASSVDISGGLRRTDTQYF
DNA: TGTGCCAGCAGCGTAGATATTAGCGGGGGCCTCAGGAGAACAGATACGCAGTATTTT

V: TRBV10-2
D: NA
size: few
J: TRBJ1-1
CDR3: CASGRAAEAFF
DNA: TGCGCCTCGGGGAGGGCGGCTGAAGCTTTCTTT

V: TRBV2
D: NA
size: few
J: TRBJ2-1
CDR3: CASRYYNEQFF
DNA: TGTGCCAGCAGATACTACAATGAGCAGTTCTTC

V: TRBV6-1
D: NA
size: NA
J: TRBJ2-7
CDR3: CASSERGEEQYF
DNA: TGTGCCAGCAGTGAACGCGGGGAGGAGCAGTACTTC

V: TRBV7-8
D: TRBD1
size: NA
J: TRBJ2-7
CDR3: CASSTSRQGHEQYF
DNA: TGTGCCAGCAGCACATCCCGACAGGGCCACGAGCAGTACTTC

V: TRBV10-1
D: NA
size: few
J: TRBJ1-2
CDR3: CASSAGLLAGYTF
DNA: TGCGCCAGCAGCGCTGGACTCCTAGCGGGCTACACCTTC